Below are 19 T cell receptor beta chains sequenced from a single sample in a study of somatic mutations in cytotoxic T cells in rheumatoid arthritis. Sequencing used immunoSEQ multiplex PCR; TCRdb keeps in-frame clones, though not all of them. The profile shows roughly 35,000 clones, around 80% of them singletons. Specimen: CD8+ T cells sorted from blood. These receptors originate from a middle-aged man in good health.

CDR3 sequence reads: CASSPSGLAGTYEQYF. In nucleotides, the CDR3 is TGTGCCAGCAGCCCCTCGGGACTAGCGGGCACCTACGAGCAGTACTTC. The V and J genes are TRBV7-9 and TRBJ2-7, with 12 nucleotides matching TRBD2. V was clipped by 5 bases and J by 2 bases; unmatched bases: 7. Germline CDR1 and CDR2: SEHNR and FQNEAQ (reference sequence). This CDR3 spans 16 amino acids.

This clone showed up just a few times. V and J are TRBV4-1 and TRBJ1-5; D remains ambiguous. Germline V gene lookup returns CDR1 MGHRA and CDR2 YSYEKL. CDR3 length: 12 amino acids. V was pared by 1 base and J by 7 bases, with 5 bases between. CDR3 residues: CASSQGRQPQHF. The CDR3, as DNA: TGCGCCAGCAGCCAAGGTCGACAGCCCCAGCATTTT.

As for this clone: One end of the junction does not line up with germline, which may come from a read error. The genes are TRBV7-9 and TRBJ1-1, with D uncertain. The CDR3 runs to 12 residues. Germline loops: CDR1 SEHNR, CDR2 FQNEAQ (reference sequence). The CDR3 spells CASTLGNTEAFF. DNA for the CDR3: TGTGCCAGCACCTTAGGGAACACTGAAGCTTTCTTT.

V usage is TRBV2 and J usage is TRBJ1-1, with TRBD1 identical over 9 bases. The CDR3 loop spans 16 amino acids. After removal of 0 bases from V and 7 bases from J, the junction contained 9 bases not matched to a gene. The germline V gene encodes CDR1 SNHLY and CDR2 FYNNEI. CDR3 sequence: CASSEAYSGTGIEAFF. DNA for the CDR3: TGTGCCAGCAGTGAAGCATATTCCGGGACAGGGATTGAAGCTTTCTTT.

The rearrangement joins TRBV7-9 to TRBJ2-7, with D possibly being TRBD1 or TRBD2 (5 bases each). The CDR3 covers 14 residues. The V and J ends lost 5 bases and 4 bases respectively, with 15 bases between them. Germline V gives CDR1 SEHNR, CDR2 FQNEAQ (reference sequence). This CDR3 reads CASSQPGPIYEQYF. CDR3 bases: TGTGCCAGCAGCCAACCGGGACCTATTTACGAGCAGTACTTC.

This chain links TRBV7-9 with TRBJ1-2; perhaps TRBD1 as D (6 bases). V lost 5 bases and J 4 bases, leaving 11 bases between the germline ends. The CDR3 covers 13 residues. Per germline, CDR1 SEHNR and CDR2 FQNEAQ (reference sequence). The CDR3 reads CASSHGRGYGYTF. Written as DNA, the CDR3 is TGTGCCAGCAGCCACGGCAGGGGCTATGGCTACACCTTC. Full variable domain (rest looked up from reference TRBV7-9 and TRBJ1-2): DTGVSQNPRHKITKRGQNVTFRCDPISEHNRLYWYRQTLGQGPEFLTYFQNEAQLEKSRLLSDRFSAERPKGSFSTLEIQRTEQGDSAMYLCASSHGRGYGYTFGSGTRLTVV.

Written as DNA, the CDR3 is TGTGCCAGCAGCCGCCGGGACAGGGGGCATGAAAAACTGTTTTTT. Translation gives CASSRRDRGHEKLFF. The rearrangement links TRBV7-9 to TRBJ1-4; 12 nucleotides agree with TRBD1. This CDR3 has 15 residues. CDR1 and CDR2 (germline): SEHNR, FQNEAQ (reference sequence). With 5 bases clipped from V and 6 bases from J, the junction kept 4 bases outside the gene matches. Full variable domain (rest looked up from reference TRBV7-9 and TRBJ1-4): DTGVSQNPRHKITKRGQNVTFRCDPISEHNRLYWYRQTLGQGPEFLTYFQNEAQLEKSRLLSDRFSAERPKGSFSTLEIQRTEQGDSAMYLCASSRRDRGHEKLFFGSGTQLSVL.

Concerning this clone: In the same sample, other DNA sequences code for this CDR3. DNA of the CDR3: TGTGCCAGCAGCGGCGGAGGAAACACCATATATTTT. Amino acid sequence: CASSGGGNTIYF. J is TRBJ1-3 and V is TRBV9; D call uncertain. CDR1 SGDLS and CDR2 YYNGEE come from the germline V gene. The CDR3 sequence is 12 residues long. V lost 3 bases, J lost 4 bases, and 5 bases lay in between.

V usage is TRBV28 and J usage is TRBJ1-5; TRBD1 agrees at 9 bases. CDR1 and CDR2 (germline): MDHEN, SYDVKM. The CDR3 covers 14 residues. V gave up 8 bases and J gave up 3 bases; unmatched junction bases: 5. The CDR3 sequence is CASRGQGNNQPQHF. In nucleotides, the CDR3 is TGTGCCAGCCGAGGACAGGGGAACAATCAGCCCCAGCATTTT.

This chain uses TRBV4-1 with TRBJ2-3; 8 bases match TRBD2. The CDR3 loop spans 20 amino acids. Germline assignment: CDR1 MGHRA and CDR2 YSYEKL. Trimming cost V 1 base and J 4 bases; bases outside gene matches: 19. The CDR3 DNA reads TGCGCCAGCAGCCAAGTGAGCCGACGTGTTGGGCGGGAGGTTGCAGATACGCAGTATTTT. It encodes CASSQVSRRVGREVADTQYF.

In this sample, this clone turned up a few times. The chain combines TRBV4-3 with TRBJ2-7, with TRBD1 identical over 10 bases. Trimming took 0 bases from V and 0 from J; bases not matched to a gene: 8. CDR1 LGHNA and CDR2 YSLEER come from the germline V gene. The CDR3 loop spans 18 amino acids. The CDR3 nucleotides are TGCGCCAGCAGCCAAGATCAGCCGGGACAGGGGTACTCCTACGAGCAGTACTTC. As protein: CASSQDQPGQGYSYEQYF.

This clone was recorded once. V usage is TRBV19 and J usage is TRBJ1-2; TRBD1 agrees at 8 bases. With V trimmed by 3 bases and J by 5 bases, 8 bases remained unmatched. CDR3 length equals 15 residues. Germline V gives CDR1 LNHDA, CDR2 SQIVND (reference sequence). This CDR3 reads CASSIMTGVLYGYTF. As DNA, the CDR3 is TGTGCCAGTAGTATCATGACAGGGGTCTTGTATGGCTACACCTTC. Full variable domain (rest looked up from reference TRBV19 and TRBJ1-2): DGGITQSPKYLFRKEGQNVTLSCEQNLNHDAMYWYRQDPGQGLRLIYYSQIVNDFQKGDIAEGYSVSREKKESFPLTVTSAQKNPTAFYLCASSIMTGVLYGYTFGSGTRLTVV.

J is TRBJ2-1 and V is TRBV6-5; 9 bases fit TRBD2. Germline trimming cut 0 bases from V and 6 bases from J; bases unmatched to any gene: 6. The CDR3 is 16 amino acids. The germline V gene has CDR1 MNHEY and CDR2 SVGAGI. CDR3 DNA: TGTGCCAGCAGTTACTCGATGGCTAGCGGGGCCAATGAGCAGTTCTTC. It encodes CASSYSMASGANEQFF.

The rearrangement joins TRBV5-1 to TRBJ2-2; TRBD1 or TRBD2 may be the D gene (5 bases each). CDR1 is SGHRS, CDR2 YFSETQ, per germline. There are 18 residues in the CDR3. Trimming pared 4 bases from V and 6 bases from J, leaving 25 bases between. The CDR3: CASSTLPRLVTGPGELFF. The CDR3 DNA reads TGCGCCAGCAGCACCCTACCTAGATTGGTGACGGGACCCGGGGAGCTGTTTTTT. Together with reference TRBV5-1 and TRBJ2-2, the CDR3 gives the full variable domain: KAGVTQTPRYLIKTRGQQVTLSCSPISGHRSVSWYQQTPGQGLQFLFEYFSETQRNKGNFPGRFSGRQFSNSRSEMNVSTLELGDSALYLCASSTLPRLVTGPGELFFGEGSRLTVL.

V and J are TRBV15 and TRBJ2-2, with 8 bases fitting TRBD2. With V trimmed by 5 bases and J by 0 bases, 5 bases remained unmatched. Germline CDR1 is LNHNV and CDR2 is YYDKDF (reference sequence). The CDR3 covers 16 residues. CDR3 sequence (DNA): TGTGCCACCAGCGGTTTAGCGGGGCCGAACACCGGGGAGCTGTTTTTT. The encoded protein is CATSGLAGPNTGELFF.

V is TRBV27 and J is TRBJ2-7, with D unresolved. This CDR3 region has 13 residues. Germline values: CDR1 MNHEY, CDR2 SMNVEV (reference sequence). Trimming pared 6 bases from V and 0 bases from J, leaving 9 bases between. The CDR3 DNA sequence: TGTGCCAGCAGCCCTTTTAGCTCCTACGAGCAGTACTTC. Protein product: CASSPFSSYEQYF.

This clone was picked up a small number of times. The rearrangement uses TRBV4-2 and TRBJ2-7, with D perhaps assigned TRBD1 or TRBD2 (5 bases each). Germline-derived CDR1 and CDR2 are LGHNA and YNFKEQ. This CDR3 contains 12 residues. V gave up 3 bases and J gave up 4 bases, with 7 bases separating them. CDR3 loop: CASSQRGYEQYF. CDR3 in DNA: TGTGCCAGCAGCCAGAGGGGTTACGAGCAGTACTTC.

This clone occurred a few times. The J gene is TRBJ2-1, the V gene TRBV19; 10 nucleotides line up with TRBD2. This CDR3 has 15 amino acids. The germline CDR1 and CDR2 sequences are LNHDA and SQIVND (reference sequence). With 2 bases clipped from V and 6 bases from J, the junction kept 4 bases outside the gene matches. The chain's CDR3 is CASSILAGAGNEQFF. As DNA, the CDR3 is TGTGCCAGTAGTATACTAGCGGGAGCGGGCAATGAGCAGTTCTTC.

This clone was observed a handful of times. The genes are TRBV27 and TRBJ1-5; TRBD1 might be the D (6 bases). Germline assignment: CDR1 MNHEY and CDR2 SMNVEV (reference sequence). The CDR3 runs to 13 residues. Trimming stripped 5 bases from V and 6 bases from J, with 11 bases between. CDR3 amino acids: CASSEQGGQPQHF. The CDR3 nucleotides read TGTGCCAGCAGTGAACAGGGCGGTCAGCCCCAGCATTTT.